A selection of T cell receptor beta chains follows, all from one sample in a study of blood T cell repertoires in COVID-19. Assay: immunoSEQ multiplex PCR; the TCRdb copy retains only in-frame clones and omits some. The sample yields roughly 150,000 clones, over 80% seen once. Source material: peripheral blood. These receptor sequences come from a woman at least 80 years old with active or convalescent COVID-19. Both conserved end residues are part of each CDR3. The D gene is left open where the match is weak. Clone sizes are given selectively: once, few, many, or a class where the clone is expanded.

D	V	size	J	DNA	CDR3
NA	TRBV10-1	once	TRBJ1-1	TGCGCCAGCAGTGAGTCCCGATTCGGGAACACTGAAGCTTTCTTT	CASSESRFGNTEAFF
NA	TRBV29-1	NA	TRBJ1-1	TGCAGCGTCCAAGCCCAGGGTGGTGGTGAAGCTTTCTTT	CSVQAQGGGEAFF
TRBD2	TRBV27	once	TRBJ2-2	TGTGCCAGCAGTTTATTACTAGCGGGTGGAAGGACCGGGGAGCTGTTTTTT	CASSLLLAGGRTGELFF
NA	TRBV7-2	once	TRBJ1-2	TGTGCCAGCAGCTTAGCACAGAACTATGGCTACACCTTC	CASSLAQNYGYTF
NA	TRBV12-3/TRBV12-4	NA	TRBJ1-3	TGTGCCAGCAGTTTGGGAGAGATCAGCACCATATATTTT	CASSLGEISTIYF
TRBD2	TRBV3-1/TRBV3-2	NA	TRBJ2-2	TGTGCCAGCAGCCCCATAGGGAGGGACACCGGGGAGCTGTTTTTT	CASSPIGRDTGELFF
NA	TRBV20-1	once	TRBJ2-1	TGCAGTGCTAGGCCGACATCTGAGCAGTTCTTC	CSARPTSEQFF
TRBD1	TRBV27	NA	TRBJ1-3	TGTGCCAGCAGTTCCCGGGACAGGGGAAACACCATATATTTT	CASSSRDRGNTIYF
TRBD1	TRBV11-2	NA	TRBJ2-2	TGTGCCAGCCTCGGCCCGGGACAGGGGGTCACCCCGCACACCGGGGAGCTGTTTTTT	CASLGPGQGVTPHTGELFF
TRBD1	TRBV30	NA	TRBJ2-7	TGTGCCTGGAGTGGACAAACAGGGGGCGTCGAGCAGTACTTC	CAWSGQTGGVEQYF
TRBD1	TRBV30	NA	TRBJ2-3	TGTGCCTGGAGATCGGGACAGGGGCTGACAGATACGCAGTATTTT	CAWRSGQGLTDTQYF
NA	TRBV9	NA	TRBJ2-7	TGTGCCAGCAGCGACGGGACATTAAGCTACGAGCAGTACTTC	CASSDGTLSYEQYF
NA	TRBV4-3	NA	TRBJ1-6	TGCGCCAGCAGCCCGAGACGAGCAGGGGTGTTGGATTCACCCCTCCACTTT	CASSPRRAGVLDSPLHF
NA	TRBV3-1/TRBV3-2	NA	TRBJ1-5	TGTGCCAGCAGCCGAGACATTAGCAATCAGCCCCAGCATTTT	CASSRDISNQPQHF
TRBD2	TRBV7-2	NA	TRBJ2-4	TGTGCCAGCAGCCAGGGACTAGCGGAAAACATTCAGTACTTC	CASSQGLAENIQYF
NA	TRBV5-1	NA	TRBJ2-5	TGCGCCAGCAGCACTTCCGGGACTCCGACGCTCGAGTACTTC	CASSTSGTPTLEYF
NA	TRBV29-1	NA	TRBJ2-6	TGCAGCGTTAGGACAGCCGGGGCCAACGTCCTGACTTTC	CSVRTAGANVLTF
NA	TRBV3-1/TRBV3-2	NA	TRBJ1-1	TGTGCCAGCAGCCAAGAAATAAGCATGAACACTGAAGCTTTCTTT	CASSQEISMNTEAFF
NA	TRBV21-1	NA	TRBJ1-1	TGTGCCAGCAAGGGGGCTGAAGCTTTCTTT	CASKGAEAFF
NA	TRBV5-1	NA	TRBJ2-5	TGCGCCAGCAGCTTCCAGGGGGGCGAAAAGACCCAGTACTTC	CASSFQGGEKTQYF
NA	TRBV10-3	NA	TRBJ1-2	TGTGCCATCAGTGAGTCTTCATTAGGGGGAATGGATGGCTACACCTTC	CAISESSLGGMDGYTF
NA	TRBV2	NA	TRBJ1-5	TGTGCCAGCAGGGGGCAGGGTTTTAATCAGCCCCAGCATTTT	CASRGQGFNQPQHF
NA	TRBV5-1	NA	TRBJ1-4	TGCGCCAGCAGCCCAGAAGGGCAGGGCTTTGAAAAACTGTTTTTT	CASSPEGQGFEKLFF
NA	TRBV6-2/TRBV6-3	NA	TRBJ2-7	TGTGCCAGCAGTCGGATAGCGCACGAGCAGTACTTC	CASSRIAHEQYF
NA	TRBV6-5	NA	TRBJ1-2	TGTGCCAGCAGTTACTCGCTAGGGGGAAACTATGGCTACACCTTC	CASSYSLGGNYGYTF
TRBD1	TRBV6-2/TRBV6-3	NA	TRBJ1-1	TGTGCCAGCAGTTCCGACAGGGTCTTAGGAGGAGCTTTCTTT	CASSSDRVLGGAFF
NA	TRBV9	NA	TRBJ2-5	TGTGCCAGCAGCGCCGGACAGTATCGGGAGACCCAGTACTTC	CASSAGQYRETQYF
NA	TRBV28	NA	TRBJ1-5	TGTGCCAGCAGTCCCGTTGGGGGGGCTACCAGCAATCAGCCCCAGCATTTT	CASSPVGGATSNQPQHF
NA	TRBV7-9	NA	TRBJ1-2	TGTGCCAGCAGCGCGGGGGACAAGGAAAACTATGGCTACACCTTC	CASSAGDKENYGYTF
TRBD2	TRBV10-3	NA	TRBJ2-3	TGTGCCATCAGTGAGCCTTTAGCGGGGGAGGCAGATACGCAGTATTTT	CAISEPLAGEADTQYF
NA	TRBV14	NA	TRBJ1-3	TGTGCCAGCAGCCAGGGGGCAGGATCTGGAAACACCATATATTTT	CASSQGAGSGNTIYF
TRBD1	TRBV18	NA	TRBJ1-6	TGTGCCAGCCGGACAGGGGATAATTCACCCCTCCACTTT	CASRTGDNSPLHF
TRBD1	TRBV19	NA	TRBJ2-7	TGTGCCAGTACTGTGACAGGGGGAGGCGAGCAGTACTTC	CASTVTGGGEQYF
TRBD1	TRBV29-1	NA	TRBJ1-4	TGCAGCGTTGAAATCCCCTGGGAGACAGGGAAGGGAAGGGAAAAACTGTTTTTT	CSVEIPWETGKGREKLFF
TRBD1	TRBV6-5	NA	TRBJ2-7	TGTGCCAGCAGCTATTTGGACAGGGGCTACGAGCAGTACTTC	CASSYLDRGYEQYF
NA	TRBV5-1	NA	TRBJ2-1	TGCGCCAGCAGCTACCAGGACAGAACCACCAATGAGCAGTTCTTC	CASSYQDRTTNEQFF
TRBD1	TRBV18	NA	TRBJ2-2	TGTGCCAGCTCCCCCCTAGGGACAGGGGGCTTCACCGGGGAGCTGTTTTTT	CASSPLGTGGFTGELFF
NA	TRBV19	NA	TRBJ1-5	TGTGCCAGTAGTATGTCGGCCAGGAGGTATAGCAATCAGCCCCAGCATTTT	CASSMSARRYSNQPQHF
NA	TRBV9	few	TRBJ2-7	TGTGCCAGCAGCCGGGACTTCTCCTACGAGCAGTACTTC	CASSRDFSYEQYF
NA	TRBV19	few	TRBJ1-5	TGTGCCAGTAGTCCCAGGGGTCTGGCCCAGCATTTT	CASSPRGLAQHF
TRBD1	TRBV19	NA	TRBJ2-6	TGTGCCAGTAGTAGGGGGACAGCTAGCTCTGGGGCCAACGTCCTGACTTTC	CASSRGTASSGANVLTF
NA	TRBV7-2	NA	TRBJ1-2	TGTGCCAGCACCCCAAGGGGGGGGGCAGAATATGGCTACACCTTC	CASTPRGGAEYGYTF
TRBD1	TRBV3-1/TRBV3-2	NA	TRBJ1-3	TGTGCCAGCAGCCTACCACCGGACAGGGGTCGCTCTTCTGGAAACACCATATATTTT	CASSLPPDRGRSSGNTIYF
NA	TRBV9	NA	TRBJ1-5	TGTGCCAGCAGAACGCGGGGGTTACCGAACAATCAGCCCCAGCATTTT	CASRTRGLPNNQPQHF
NA	TRBV9	few	TRBJ1-2	TGTGCCAGCAGCGGGTTCAGGGGCTACACCTTC	CASSGFRGYTF
NA	TRBV5-8	NA	TRBJ1-3	TGTGCCAGCAGCCGTCTCGGGGACTCTGGAAACACCATATATTTT	CASSRLGDSGNTIYF
TRBD1	TRBV29-1	NA	TRBJ1-2	TGCAGCGCCTGGGGGACAGGGGGAGTCTATGGCTACACCTTC	CSAWGTGGVYGYTF
NA	TRBV5-5	NA	TRBJ1-2	TGTGCCAGCAGTCGCGACATTAACTATGGCTACACCTTC	CASSRDINYGYTF
TRBD1	TRBV5-6	NA	TRBJ1-2	TGTGCCAGCAGTTTTCGACGACAGGGAAACTATGGCTACACCTTC	CASSFRRQGNYGYTF
NA	TRBV6-5	NA	TRBJ1-2	TGTGCCAGCAGCAAAACCCTATCGAACTATGGCTACACCTTC	CASSKTLSNYGYTF
NA	TRBV7-2	NA	TRBJ2-7	TGTGCCAGCAGCTTAGCCAGGGGTAAGGGCGAGCAGTACTTC	CASSLARGKGEQYF
NA	TRBV10-3	NA	TRBJ1-2	TGTGCCATCACCCCCCGAGCGTTGGGTGACTATGGCTACACCTTC	CAITPRALGDYGYTF
NA	TRBV18	NA	TRBJ2-3	TGTGCCAGCTCACCACCGGCAGGAATGGATACGCAGTATTTT	CASSPPAGMDTQYF
TRBD1	TRBV6-5	NA	TRBJ2-5	TGTGCCAGCAGCGAGGGGGCAGTCAAGTACTTC	CASSEGAVKYF
NA	TRBV12-3/TRBV12-4	NA	TRBJ1-6	TGTGCCAGCAGCACGACAGGTTCGGCCCTCCACTTT	CASSTTGSALHF
NA	TRBV6-2/TRBV6-3	NA	TRBJ1-5	TGTGCCAGCAGTTCAGACCAGGGTGGCAATCAGCCCCAGCATTTT	CASSSDQGGNQPQHF
NA	TRBV6-5	NA	TRBJ1-1	TGTGCCAGCATGGGGGGGATGAACACTGAAGCTTTCTTT	CASMGGMNTEAFF
NA	TRBV5-8	once	TRBJ1-1	TGTGCCAGCAGCTGGGGCGCCACGACGGACACTGAAGCTTTCTTT	CASSWGATTDTEAFF
TRBD1	TRBV19	NA	TRBJ1-5	TGTGCCAGTAGTAGGGGGGCGGGACAGGGTGCGGGCAATCAGCCCCAGCATTTT	CASSRGAGQGAGNQPQHF
TRBD1	TRBV6-4	NA	TRBJ2-2	TGTGCCAGCAGTCTGGGACAGGGGCCGAACACCGGGGAGCTGTTTTTT	CASSLGQGPNTGELFF